The 11 T cell receptor beta chains below all came from one sample that was sequenced in a study of blood T cell repertoires in COVID-19. Libraries were prepared by immunoSEQ multiplex PCR; TCRdb keeps only in-frame clonotypes and omits some of them. Among approximately 140,000 clones listed, approximately 82% were seen once. Material for sequencing was peripheral blood. All receptors come from a man aged 35 to 55 with active or convalescent COVID-19.

The chain employs TRBV25-1 and TRBJ2-5; 7 bases align to TRBD1. With 6 bases clipped from V and 3 bases from J, the junction kept 4 bases outside the gene matches. Germline V CDR1 and CDR2: MGHDK, SYGVNS. The CDR3 loop spans 13 amino acids. CDR3 in DNA: TGTGCCAGCAGCCACAGGGGAAAAGAGACCCAGTACTTC. Its protein is CASSHRGKETQYF.

This clone was seen more than once but under ten times. The gene calls are TRBV5-5 and TRBJ1-5; the match to TRBD1 covers 7 bases. Germline V gene lookup returns CDR1 SGHKS and CDR2 YYEKEE (reference sequence). This CDR3 is built from 14 residues. J gave up 5 bases and V 2 bases, and 4 bases lay outside the gene matches. Here the CDR3 DNA reads TGTGCCAGCAGCTTTGGAGGGGGCGATCAGCCCCAGCATTTT. Translated, it gives CASSFGGGDQPQHF.

The chain couples TRBV6-6 to TRBJ2-3, with 8 bases that match TRBD1. This CDR3 spans 15 amino acids. Germline V lookup: CDR1 MNHNY, CDR2 SVGAGI (reference sequence). After removal of 2 bases from V and 6 bases from J, the junction contained 7 bases not matched to a gene. CDR3 loop: CASSYPDREADTQYF. The CDR3 DNA reads as TGTGCCAGCAGTTACCCGGACAGGGAAGCGGATACGCAGTATTTT.

This clone has a single count. V and J are TRBV18 and TRBJ2-7; D gene ambiguous. V lost 3 bases and J 3 bases, leaving 9 bases between the germline ends. This CDR3 region has 13 residues. Germline values: CDR1 KGHSH, CDR2 LQKENI. CDR3 amino acids: CASSPGSHYEQYF. DNA of the CDR3: TGTGCCAGCTCACCCGGGTCTCACTACGAGCAGTACTTC. Full variable domain (rest looked up from reference TRBV18 and TRBJ2-7): NAGVMQNPRHLVRRRGQEARLRCSPMKGHSHVYWYRQLPEEGLKFMVYLQKENIIDESGMPKERFSAEFPKEGPSILRIQQVVRGDSAAYFCASSPGSHYEQYFGPGTRLTVT.

The genes are TRBV18 and TRBJ2-5; 13 bases match TRBD2. V lost 0 bases, J lost 5 bases, and 6 bases stayed unmatched. The germline gives CDR1 KGHSH, CDR2 LQKENI. This CDR3 has 17 residues. CDR3 DNA sequence: TGTGCCAGCTCACCACCCGGGACTAGCGGGACGGGGGAGACCCAGTACTTC. Residues: CASSPPGTSGTGETQYF. The full variable domain, with the rest looked up from reference TRBV18 and TRBJ2-5, is NAGVMQNPRHLVRRRGQEARLRCSPMKGHSHVYWYRQLPEEGLKFMVYLQKENIIDESGMPKERFSAEFPKEGPSILRIQQVVRGDSAAYFCASSPPGTSGTGETQYFGPGTRLLVL.

In this sample, this clone turned up a few times. The V and J genes are TRBV15 and TRBJ1-2; D gene ambiguous. V was shortened by 1 base and J by 3 bases, with 6 bases between the two germline ends. The germline CDR1 and CDR2 sequences are LNHNV and YYDKDF (reference sequence). This CDR3 has 13 amino acids. CDR3 amino acids: CATSRGRDYGYTF. CDR3 DNA: TGTGCCACCAGCAGAGGTCGGGACTATGGCTACACCTTC.

This clone has just one count. CDR3 residues: CAISEQGTYGYTF. CDR3 DNA: TGTGCCATCAGTGAGCAGGGTACCTATGGCTACACCTTC. The rearrangement joins TRBV10-3 to TRBJ1-2; weak D call: TRBD1 (5 bases). The CDR3 runs to 13 residues. V lost 2 bases and J lost 4, with 8 bases in between. Germline V gene sequence: CDR1 ENHRY, CDR2 SYGVKD.

This clone was counted once. The V call is TRBV7-8, the J call TRBJ2-2; 7 bases are a match to TRBD2. Germline CDR1 SGHVS, CDR2 FQNEAQ. The CDR3 extends over 15 amino acids. Trimming cost V 0 bases and J 7 bases; bases outside gene matches: 5. The CDR3 is CASSLAAGRGGELFF. The CDR3 DNA is TGTGCCAGCAGCTTAGCGGCGGGGAGGGGCGGGGAGCTGTTTTTT.

This chain joins TRBV11-2 and TRBJ2-7; 8 bases are shared with TRBD1. Germline V gene data show CDR1 as SGHAT and CDR2 as FQNNGV. The CDR3 length is 15 residues. Trimming cost V 1 base and J 5 bases; bases outside gene matches: 7. CDR3 sequence: CASSLVRAGGHEQYF. DNA for the CDR3: TGTGCCAGCAGCTTAGTTAGGGCAGGGGGCCACGAGCAGTACTTC.

The rearrangement joins TRBV18 to TRBJ2-3, with 8 bases that match TRBD1. This CDR3 region has 15 residues. The V gene's germline CDR1 is KGHSH and CDR2 LQKENI. V was clipped by 6 bases and J by 0 bases; unmatched bases: 5. CDR3 DNA sequence: TGTGCCAGCTCCGGACAGGGCCCCAGCACAGATACGCAGTATTTT. Translating it yields CASSGQGPSTDTQYF.

This sequence joins TRBV4-1 and TRBJ1-6; TRBD1 aligns across 10 bases. This CDR3 comprises 15 residues. V shed 1 base and J 7 bases; nucleotides not matched to a gene: 1. CDR1 and CDR2 from the germline V gene are MGHRA and YSYEKL. CDR3 protein: CASSQGTGGNSPLHF. The CDR3 bases are TGCGCCAGCAGCCAAGGGACAGGGGGAAATTCACCCCTCCACTTT.